This TCR beta chain was observed in a study of response to subunit inactivated influenza vaccine. The study, taken as a whole, reports: There was a suggestion from the authors that each seasonal influenza vaccination recruits few new T cells.

As concerns this clonotype: Its antigen is undetermined. At one of its ends the junction is not consistent with the germline gene, which may arise from a read error.

In TCRdb, the RT-PCR reads were re-called with MiXCR into one record per CDR3 protein. The sample lists roughly 700,000 distinct CDR3 sequences, over 11% occurring once. Germline loops: CDR1 MNHEY, CDR2 SMNVEV (reference sequence). The CDR3 contains 15 residues. The sample here was PBMCs from blood, taken around two weeks before vaccination. The receptor's source is a man in his fifties or sixties who received an inactivated influenza vaccine. This rearrangement joins TRBV27 to TRBJ2-3, with D uncertain. Here the CDR3 reads CPSRLLSVTTDTQYF. In nucleotides, the CDR3 is TGTCCCAGCAGGCTACTCAGTGTAACCACAGATACGCAGTATTTT.